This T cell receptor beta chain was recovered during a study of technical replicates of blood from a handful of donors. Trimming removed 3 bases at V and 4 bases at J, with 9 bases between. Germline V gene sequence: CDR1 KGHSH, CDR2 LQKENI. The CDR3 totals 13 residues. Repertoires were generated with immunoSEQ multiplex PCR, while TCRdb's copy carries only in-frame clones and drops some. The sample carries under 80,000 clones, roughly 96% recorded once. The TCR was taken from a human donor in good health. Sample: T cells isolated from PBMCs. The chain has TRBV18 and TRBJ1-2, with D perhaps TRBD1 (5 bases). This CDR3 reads CASSPQDTYGYTF. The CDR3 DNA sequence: TGTGCCAGCTCACCCCAGGACACCTATGGCTACACCTTC. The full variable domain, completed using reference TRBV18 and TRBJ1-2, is NAGVMQNPRHLVRRRGQEARLRCSPMKGHSHVYWYRQLPEEGLKFMVYLQKENIIDESGMPKERFSAEFPKEGPSILRIQQVVRGDSAAYFCASSPQDTYGYTFGSGTRLTVV.